The 15 T cell receptor beta chains below were found in one sample sequenced in a study of blood T cells in healthy people across ages. The authors ran a second PCR of about 6 to 11 cycles using a sample-barcoded 5' primer and a J-beta primer mix. TCRdb re-called the 5' RACE reads through MiXCR, storing one row per CDR3 protein. The top ten clones hold 25% to 30% of a sample with hundreds of thousands of distinct CDR3 sequences, more than 50% of them seen once. The sequencing input was blood. Receptor source: a middle-aged man in good health.

The chain couples TRBV20-1 to TRBJ1-2; 8 nucleotides align to TRBD1. The CDR3 totals 14 residues. Germline CDR1 DFQATT, CDR2 SNEGSKA (reference sequence). Trimming took 3 bases from V and 2 from J; bases not matched to a gene: 5. Here the CDR3 DNA reads TGCAGTGCTAGGGACAGGGTTGTAAACTATGGCTACACCTTC. Its translation: CSARDRVVNYGYTF.

This chain uses TRBV20-1 with TRBJ2-7, with 8 bases fitting TRBD1. The better agreement between TRBJ2-5 and the DNA end casts doubt on the J call. There are 15 residues in the CDR3. The germline CDR1 and CDR2 sequences are DFQATT and SNEGSKA (reference sequence). The CDR3 reads CSAREIDRGGETQYF. The DNA of the CDR3 is TGCAGTGCTAGGGAAATAGACAGGGGTGGCGAGACCCAGTACTTC.

This clonotype was seen a handful of times. This chain links TRBV5-4 with TRBJ2-3; no reliable D call. CDR1 SGHNT and CDR2 YYREEE come from the germline V gene (reference sequence). Trimming cost V 0 bases and J 4 bases, with 12 bases left between them. The CDR3 has 15 residues. CDR3 loop: CASSLEGSSADTQYF. In DNA form, the CDR3 reads TGTGCCAGCAGCTTGGAAGGGTCCAGCGCAGATACGCAGTATTTT.

V and J are TRBV18 and TRBJ2-5, with TRBD1 matching over 7 bases. Germline CDR1 reads KGHSH; CDR2 reads LQKENI. The V gene end was trimmed by 1 base and the J gene end by 4 bases; junction bases not matched to a gene: 12. This CDR3 comprises 17 residues. The CDR3: CASSPLIVTGPLETQYF. CDR3 nucleotides: TGTGCCAGCTCACCACTGATCGTGACAGGGCCTCTAGAGACCCAGTACTTC.

The chain recombines TRBV24-1 with TRBJ1-2; no clear D gene. The CDR3 totals 13 residues. Trimming removed 4 bases from V and 3 bases from J, with 8 bases in between. Germline V lookup: CDR1 KGHDR, CDR2 SFDVKD. The DNA of the CDR3 is TGTGCCACCAGTGAGGGTCTGGACTATGGCTACACCTTC. This sequence encodes CATSEGLDYGYTF.

The chain has TRBV12-3 or TRBV12-4 and TRBJ1-2; 7 bases match TRBD1. With 3 bases clipped from V and 3 bases from J, the junction kept 4 bases outside the gene matches. The CDR3 has 14 amino acids. CDR3 loop: CASSFTGQHYGYTF. CDR3 in DNA: TGTGCCAGCAGTTTCACGGGACAGCACTATGGCTACACCTTC.

The rearrangement uses TRBV20-1 and TRBJ1-2, with 8 positions matching TRBD1. This CDR3 has 15 residues. Germline V lookup: CDR1 DFQATT, CDR2 SNEGSKA (reference sequence). The V segment lost 6 bases and the J segment 8 bases; nucleotides outside the gene matches: 17. CDR3 sequence: CSARPGNRGNRGYTF. CDR3 DNA sequence: TGCAGTGCCAGACCAGGGAACAGGGGGAATCGCGGCTACACCTTC.

This sequence joins TRBV18 and TRBJ1-2; 8 bases match TRBD1. V dropped 3 bases and J dropped 0; count of bases not matched to a gene: 9. The CDR3 runs 17 residues. Germline-derived CDR1 and CDR2 are KGHSH and LQKENI. The CDR3 protein is CASSPLDRAGANYGYTF. The CDR3 bases are TGTGCCAGCTCACCTCTGGACAGGGCGGGAGCTAACTATGGCTACACCTTC.

The V and J genes are TRBV7-6 and TRBJ2-1; the D gene is possibly TRBD2 (5 bases). Trimming cost V 1 base and J 10 bases, with 11 bases left between them. Germline CDR1 is SGHVS and CDR2 is FNYEAQ. CDR3 length equals 13 residues. CDR3 nucleotide sequence: TGTGCCAGCAGCTTAGTAGGTCAGCGGGAGCAGTTCTTC. Translating gives CASSLVGQREQFF.

Regarding this clonotype: Mismatch with germline at one junction end may stem from a read error. The chain is built from TRBV28 and TRBJ2-5; D gene unclear. The CDR3 extends over 12 amino acids. Germline V gives CDR1 MDHEN, CDR2 SYDVKM. CDR3 sequence: CTSSLLAADQYF. CDR3 bases: TGTACCAGCAGTTTATTAGCTGCCGACCAGTACTTC.

The V call is TRBV7-3, the J call TRBJ2-7; D may be TRBD2 (5 bases). The DNA end is more similar to TRBJ2-5, so the J call may be wrong. The germline gives CDR1 SGHTA, CDR2 FQGTGA. The CDR3 length is 14 residues. The CDR3 DNA is TGTGCCAGCAGCTTAGACGAGGGAGCGGAGACCCAGTACTTC. This codes for CASSLDEGAETQYF.

This sequence joins TRBV25-1 and TRBJ2-4; D ambiguous. The DNA end is a closer match to TRBJ2-7, so the J assignment may be wrong. From germline, CDR1 is MGHDK and CDR2 SYGVNS. The CDR3 loop spans 14 amino acids. The CDR3 sequence: CASSEFPSSGEQYF. CDR3 coding DNA: TGTGCCAGCAGTGAATTCCCAAGTTCGGGCGAGCAGTACTTC.

This clonotype came up a few times. The chain uses TRBV28 and TRBJ2-5; the D gene is possibly TRBD1 (5 bases). The germline V gene has CDR1 MDHEN and CDR2 SYDVKM. The CDR3 extends over 13 amino acids. The V gene lost 5 bases and the J gene lost 5 bases, with 12 bases spanning the gap. The CDR3 is CASSQGYGETQYF. As DNA, the CDR3 is TGTGCCAGCAGTCAGGGATACGGGGAGACCCAGTACTTC.

The rearrangement links TRBV7-2 to TRBJ1-5; the match to TRBD1 covers 12 bases. CDR1 is SGHTA and CDR2 is FQGNSA in the germline V gene. This CDR3 region has 17 residues. Trimming took 3 bases from V and 2 from J; bases not matched to a gene: 5. In nucleotides, the CDR3 is TGTGCCAGCAGCTTGCTGGGACAGGGGGCAGGCAATCAGCCCCAGCATTTT. Protein sequence: CASSLLGQGAGNQPQHF.

The genes are TRBV20-1 and TRBJ2-1, with 9 bases matching TRBD2. Germline CDR1 DFQATT, CDR2 SNEGSKA (reference sequence). The J segment lost 5 bases and the V segment lost 2 bases, leaving 4 bases of the junction unmatched. This CDR3 contains 14 residues. CDR3 in amino acids: CSARWPSGDNEQFF. CDR3 DNA: TGCAGTGCTAGATGGCCTAGCGGGGACAATGAGCAGTTCTTC.